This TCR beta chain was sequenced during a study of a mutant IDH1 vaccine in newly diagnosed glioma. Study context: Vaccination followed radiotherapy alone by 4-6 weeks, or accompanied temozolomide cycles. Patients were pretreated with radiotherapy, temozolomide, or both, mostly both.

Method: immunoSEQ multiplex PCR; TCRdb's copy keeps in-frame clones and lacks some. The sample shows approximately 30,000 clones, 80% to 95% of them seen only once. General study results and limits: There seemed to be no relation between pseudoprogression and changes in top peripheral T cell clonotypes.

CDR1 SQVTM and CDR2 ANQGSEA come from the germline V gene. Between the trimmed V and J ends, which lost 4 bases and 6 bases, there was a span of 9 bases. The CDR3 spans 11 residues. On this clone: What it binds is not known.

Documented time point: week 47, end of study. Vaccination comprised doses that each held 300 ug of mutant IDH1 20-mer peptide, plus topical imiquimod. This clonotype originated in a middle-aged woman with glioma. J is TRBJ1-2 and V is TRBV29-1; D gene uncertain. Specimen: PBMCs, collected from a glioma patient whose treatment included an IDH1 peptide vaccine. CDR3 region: CSVVRFDGYTF. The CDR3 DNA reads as TGCAGCGTTGTTCGGTTTGATGGCTACACCTTC.